This T cell receptor (beta chain) was documented in a study of blood T cell repertoires in COVID-19. Trimming at V came to 5 bases and at J to 8 bases, leaving 17 bases not matched to a gene. This CDR3 spans 16 amino acids. Germline V CDR1 and CDR2: SGHAT, FQNNGV. Per the original data handling: Researchers report that nucleated cell counts were estimated from reference gene primer amplification. Profiling relied on immunoSEQ multiplex PCR, and the TCRdb table lists in-frame clones only, not all of them. V, J and clone size are those of that table, while D and trimming were read from the DNA. The profile shows around 330,000 clones, roughly 90% of them singletons.

The V and J genes are TRBV11-2 and TRBJ1-2, with TRBD1 matching over 7 bases. Sequences were obtained from PBMCs or T cells enriched from blood (not recorded which). The receptor was isolated from a young woman who had recovered from COVID-19. CDR3 in amino acids: CASSPLPTRGKGGYTF. For the CDR3, the DNA is TGTGCCAGCAGCCCACTACCTACCAGGGGGAAGGGAGGCTACACCTTC. Full variable domain (outside the CDR3, taken from reference TRBV11-2 and TRBJ1-2): EAGVAQSPRYKIIEKRQSVAFWCNPISGHATLYWYQQILGQGPKLLIQFQNNGVVDDSQLPKDRFSAERLKGVDSTLKIQPAKLEDSAVYLCASSPLPTRGKGGYTFGSGTRLTVV.